This T cell receptor beta chain was recorded in a study of response to subunit inactivated influenza vaccine. Findings and limits, study-wide: Each seasonal flu vaccination may recruit only limited new T cells, authors suggested.

In germline, CDR1 is DFQATT, CDR2 SNEGSKA (reference sequence). The CDR3 contains 12 residues. This clonotype came up many times. Its target is unknown. The junction shows a germline mismatch at one end, possibly a read error. MiXCR, applied by TCRdb to the RT-PCR reads, yields one record per CDR3 protein. The sample includes around 580,000 distinct CDR3 sequences, 14% of them seen just once. The V gene is TRBV20-1, the J gene TRBJ2-7; 12 nucleotides match TRBD2. The sample in question was PBMCs from blood, obtained 12 days after vaccination. This clonotype was obtained from a man aged 50 or older who received an inactivated influenza vaccine. CDR3 DNA sequence: TGCAGCGCTAGCGGGAGGGCCTACGAGCAGTACTTC. Its protein product is CSASGRAYEQYF.